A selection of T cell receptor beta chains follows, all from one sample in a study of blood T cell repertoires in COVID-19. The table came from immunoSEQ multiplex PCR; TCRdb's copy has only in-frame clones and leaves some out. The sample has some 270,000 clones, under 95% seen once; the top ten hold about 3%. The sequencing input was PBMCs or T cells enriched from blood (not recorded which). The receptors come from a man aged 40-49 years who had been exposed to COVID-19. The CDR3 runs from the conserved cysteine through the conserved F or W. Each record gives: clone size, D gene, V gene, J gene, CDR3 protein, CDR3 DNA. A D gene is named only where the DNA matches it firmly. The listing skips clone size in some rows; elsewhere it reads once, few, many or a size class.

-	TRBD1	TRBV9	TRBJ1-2	CASSPTGQGASYYGYTF	TGTGCCAGCAGCCCCACGGGACAGGGAGCTTCGTATTATGGCTACACCTTC
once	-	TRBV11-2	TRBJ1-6	CASSGTTNSPLHF	TGTGCCAGCAGCGGGACTACTAATTCACCCCTCCACTTT
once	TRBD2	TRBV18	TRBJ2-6	CASSPPGLETTGANVLTF	TGTGCCAGCTCACCCCCGGGACTAGAAACAACTGGGGCCAACGTCCTGACTTTC
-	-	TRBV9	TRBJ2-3	CASSGGQGQYF	TGTGCCAGCAGCGGGGGCCAGGGGCAGTATTTT
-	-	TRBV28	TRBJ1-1	CASRGGINTEAFF	TGTGCCAGCAGGGGAGGAATAAACACTGAAGCTTTCTTT
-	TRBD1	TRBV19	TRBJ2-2	CASSGRGRTGELFF	TGTGCCAGTAGTGGCAGGGGGCGAACCGGGGAGCTGTTTTTT
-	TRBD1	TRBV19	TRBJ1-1	CASSKPGQGNTEAFF	TGTGCCAGTAGTAAGCCGGGACAGGGGAACACTGAAGCTTTCTTT
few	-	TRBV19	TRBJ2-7	CASSMQGGDEQYF	TGTGCCAGTAGTATGCAGGGGGGTGACGAGCAGTACTTC
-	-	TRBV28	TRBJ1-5	CASSMGTLSNQPQHF	TGTGCCAGCTCCATGGGGACTTTAAGCAATCAGCCCCAGCATTTT
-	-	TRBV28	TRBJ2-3	CASSFGATRQRDTQYF	TGTGCCAGCAGTTTTGGGGCGACAAGGCAGAGAGATACGCAGTATTTT